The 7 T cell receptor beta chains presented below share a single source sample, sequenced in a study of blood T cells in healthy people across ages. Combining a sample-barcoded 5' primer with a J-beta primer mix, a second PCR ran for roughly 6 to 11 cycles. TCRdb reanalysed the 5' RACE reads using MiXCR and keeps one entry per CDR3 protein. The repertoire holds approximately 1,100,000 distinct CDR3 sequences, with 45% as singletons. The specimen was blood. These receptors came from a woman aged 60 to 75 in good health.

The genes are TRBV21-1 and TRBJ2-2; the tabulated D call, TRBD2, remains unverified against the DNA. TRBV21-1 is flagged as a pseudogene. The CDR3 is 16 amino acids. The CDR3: CASSKWIGGFTGELFF. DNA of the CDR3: TGTGCCAGCAGCAAATGGATAGGAGGTTTCACCGGGGAGCTGTTTTTT.

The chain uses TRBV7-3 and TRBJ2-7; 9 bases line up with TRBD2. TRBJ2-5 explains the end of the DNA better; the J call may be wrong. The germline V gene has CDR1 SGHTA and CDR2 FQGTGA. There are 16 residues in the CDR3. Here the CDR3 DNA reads TGTGCCAGCAGCTTAGGCGGTGGAGCGGGAGGCGAGACCCAGTACTTC. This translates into CASSLGGGAGGETQYF.

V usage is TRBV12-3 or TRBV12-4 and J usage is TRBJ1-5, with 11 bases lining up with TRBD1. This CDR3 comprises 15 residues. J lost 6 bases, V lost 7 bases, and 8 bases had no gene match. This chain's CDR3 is CASKSGQGEGQPQHF. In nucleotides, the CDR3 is TGTGCCAGCAAGTCGGGACAGGGGGAGGGTCAGCCCCAGCATTTT.

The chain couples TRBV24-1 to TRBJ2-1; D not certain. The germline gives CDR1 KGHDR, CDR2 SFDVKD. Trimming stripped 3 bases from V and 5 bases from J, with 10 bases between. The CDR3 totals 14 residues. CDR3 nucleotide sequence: TGTGCCACCAGTGATGGTCATTCCAACAATGAGCAGTTCTTC. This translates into CATSDGHSNNEQFF.

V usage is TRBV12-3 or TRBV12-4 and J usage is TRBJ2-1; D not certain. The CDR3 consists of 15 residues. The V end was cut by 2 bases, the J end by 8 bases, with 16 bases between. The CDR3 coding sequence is TGTGCCAGCAGTTTAACCATAGGCCCGCAGCATGAGCAGTTCTTC. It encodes CASSLTIGPQHEQFF.

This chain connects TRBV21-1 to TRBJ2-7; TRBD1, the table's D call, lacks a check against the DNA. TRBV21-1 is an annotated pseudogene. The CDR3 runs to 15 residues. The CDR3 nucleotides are TGTGCCAGCATCCAGGGGGCCCCTTTCTCCTACGAGCAGTACTTC. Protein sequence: CASIQGAPFSYEQYF.

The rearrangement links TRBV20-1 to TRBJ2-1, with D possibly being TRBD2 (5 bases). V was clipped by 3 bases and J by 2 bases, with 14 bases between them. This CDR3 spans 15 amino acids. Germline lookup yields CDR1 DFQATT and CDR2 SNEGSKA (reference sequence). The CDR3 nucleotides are TGCAGTGCTAGTCGTCCCGGCGGGCCCTACAATGAGCAGTTCTTC. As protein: CSASRPGGPYNEQFF.